What follows are 25 T cell receptor beta chains derived from one specimen sequenced in a study of spatial heterogeneity in lung cancer. Described time point: sample taken at primary tumor resection. No cell sorting; template was whole RNA from tumor, lung tissue or PBMC. TCRdb reprocessed the 5' RACE reads via MiXCR and lists one record per CDR3 protein. The top ten clones hold around 36% of a sample with 25,000 to 30,000 distinct CDR3 sequences, 7.5% to 9.5% of them seen once. Sequencing was performed on PBMCs, taken at surgery. These receptors came from a female donor with early-stage non-small cell lung cancer.

This clonotype was counted at least ten times. The V gene is TRBV9, the J gene TRBJ2-3; TRBD2 is a possible D gene (5 bases). CDR1 is SGDLS, CDR2 YYNGEE, per germline. V gave up 4 bases and J gave up 3 bases, with 15 bases separating them. The CDR3 totals 15 residues. The CDR3: CASSSRAEGTDTQYF. For the CDR3, the DNA is TGTGCCAGCAGCTCCCGGGCCGAGGGAACAGATACGCAGTATTTT. Complete variable domain (other parts from reference TRBV9 and TRBJ2-3): DSGVTQTPKHLITATGQRVTLRCSPRSGDLSVYWYQQSLDQGLQFLIQYYNGEERAKGNILERFSAQQFPDLHSELNLSSLELGDSALYFCASSSRAEGTDTQYFGPGTRLTVL.

This clonotype was counted only a few times. The rearrangement uses TRBV7-2 and TRBJ1-4; D gene ambiguous. V was clipped by 1 base and J by 7 bases, with 10 bases between them. The CDR3 is made up of 14 amino acids. Per the germline V gene, CDR1 is SGHTA and CDR2 is FQGNSA. The CDR3 region has the DNA TGTGCCAGCAGCTTAGGACGCACCGGTGAAAAACTGTTTTTT. It specifies CASSLGRTGEKLFF.

V usage is TRBV6-5 and J usage is TRBJ2-7; possibly TRBD1 for D (5 bases). This CDR3 is built from 14 residues. V was trimmed by 3 bases and J by 4 bases, leaving 13 bases between them. In germline, CDR1 is MNHEY, CDR2 SVGAGI. The CDR3 coding sequence is TGTGCCAGCAGTTATAGGGCCAGGGATTACGAGCAGTACTTC. Translation: CASSYRARDYEQYF.

A few counts support this clonotype. The chain uses TRBV23-1 and TRBJ1-4; 7 bases match TRBD1. TRBV23-1 is an ORF for which the function is uncertain. J lost 4 bases, V lost 6 bases, and 2 bases had no gene match. CDR3 size: 13 residues. CDR3 DNA: TGCGCCAGCAGACAGGGGATTAATGAAAAACTGTTTTTT. This encodes CASRQGINEKLFF.

This clonotype occurred a few times. The chain uses TRBV29-1 and TRBJ1-1; D remains ambiguous. This CDR3 is built from 12 residues. The germline gives CDR1 SQVTM, CDR2 ANQGSEA. V dropped 5 bases and J dropped 0 bases, with 7 bases sitting between them. The CDR3 coding sequence is TGCAGCGTTCTAGTCCTGAACACTGAAGCTTTCTTT. The encoded protein is CSVLVLNTEAFF.

This clonotype was seen repeatedly, ten times or more. The chain joins TRBV10-3 to TRBJ2-3; no clear D gene. Trimming pared 8 bases from V and 0 bases from J, leaving 6 bases between. The CDR3 sequence is 12 residues long. CDR1 is ENHRY, CDR2 SYGVKD, per germline. The CDR3 region has the DNA TGTGCCATCCGGTCTAGCACAGATACGCAGTATTTT. Translating it yields CAIRSSTDTQYF.

This clonotype was counted at least ten times. The chain combines TRBV6-5 with TRBJ2-5; 8 bases match TRBD1. This CDR3 region has 16 residues. Germline CDR1 MNHEY, CDR2 SVGAGI. The J segment lost 5 bases and the V segment lost 7 bases, leaving 15 bases of the junction unmatched. The CDR3 sequence: CASTLSGGTGQETQYF. CDR3 DNA: TGTGCCAGCACCCTCTCAGGGGGGACAGGTCAGGAGACCCAGTACTTC.

This clonotype was counted many times. The chain links TRBV7-9 to TRBJ2-3; 10 positions match TRBD1. Trimming at V came to 6 bases and at J to 7 bases, leaving 10 bases not matched to a gene. CDR3 length: 15 amino acids. CDR1 and CDR2 (germline): SEHNR, FQNEAQ (reference sequence). The CDR3 protein is CASRAGTGERNTQYF. The CDR3 nucleotides are TGTGCCAGCAGGGCCGGGACAGGGGAGCGGAATACGCAGTATTTT.

V gene TRBV20-1 combines with J gene TRBJ2-1, with 10 bases that match TRBD2. With V trimmed by 2 bases and J by 8 bases, 9 bases remained unmatched. The germline V gene has CDR1 DFQATT and CDR2 SNEGSKA (reference sequence). The CDR3 totals 15 residues. CDR3 sequence reads: CSARTSGRAEYEQFF. As DNA, the CDR3 is TGCAGTGCTAGAACCAGCGGGAGGGCCGAGTATGAGCAGTTCTTC.

This clonotype came up many times. This chain connects TRBV5-1 to TRBJ2-1; 8 bases align to TRBD1. This CDR3 contains 19 residues. From germline, CDR1 is SGHRS and CDR2 YFSETQ. V gave up 0 bases and J gave up 1 base; unmatched junction bases: 12. The CDR3 coding sequence is TGCGCCAGCAGCTTGGTGGCAGGGGGCCTGATGGGGTCCTACAATGAGCAGTTCTTC. Its protein is CASSLVAGGLMGSYNEQFF.

This clonotype showed up many times. The chain recombines TRBV9 with TRBJ2-1; D possibly uses TRBD1 or TRBD2 (5 bases each). Between the trimmed V and J ends, which lost 0 bases and 3 bases, there was a span of 13 bases. This CDR3 has 16 residues. Germline V lookup: CDR1 SGDLS, CDR2 YYNGEE. DNA of the CDR3: TGTGCCAGCAGCGTAGGGGGCGGGTCCTTCTACAATGAGCAGTTCTTC. It codes for CASSVGGGSFYNEQFF.

This clonotype was seen more than once but under ten times. The chain joins TRBV4-2 to TRBJ2-2, with TRBD2 identical over 7 bases. After removal of 0 bases from V and 9 bases from J, the junction contained 10 bases not matched to a gene. From germline, CDR1 is LGHNA and CDR2 YNFKEQ. This CDR3 spans 16 amino acids. Here the CDR3 DNA reads TGTGCCAGCAGCCAAGATCGAGGCGGGAGCATCAGGGAGCTGTTTTTT. Protein product: CASSQDRGGSIRELFF.

This clonotype was detected ten times or more. The J gene is TRBJ2-1, the V gene TRBV5-5; TRBD2 aligns across 13 bases. The CDR3 is made up of 18 amino acids. Germline loops: CDR1 SGHKS, CDR2 YYEKEE (reference sequence). Trimming cost V 2 bases and J 9 bases; bases outside gene matches: 14. The CDR3 loop reads CASSFAGTSGISEGEQFF. DNA for the CDR3: TGTGCCAGCAGCTTCGCTGGGACTAGCGGGATTTCGGAGGGTGAGCAGTTCTTC.

This clonotype came up many times. V is TRBV5-1 and J is TRBJ2-2, with 8 bases lining up with TRBD1. Per germline, CDR1 SGHRS and CDR2 YFSETQ. With 0 bases clipped from V and 6 bases from J, the junction kept 4 bases outside the gene matches. CDR3 size: 15 residues. DNA of the CDR3: TGCGCCAGCAGCTTGGTTGGACAGGGTTCCGGGGAGCTGTTTTTT. Protein: CASSLVGQGSGELFF.

This clonotype was recorded many times. The chain is built from TRBV7-2 and TRBJ2-5; D is perhaps TRBD1 (6 bases). V was shortened by 1 base and J by 7 bases, with 22 bases between the two germline ends. CDR1 SGHTA and CDR2 FQGNSA come from the germline V gene. The CDR3 covers 17 residues. The CDR3 DNA follows: TGTGCCAGCAGCTTAGTTACCGGACAGACTTACTCCGGGACCCAGTACTTC. Its protein product is CASSLVTGQTYSGTQYF. The entire variable domain, with the rest obtained from reference TRBV7-2 and TRBJ2-5, is as follows: GAGVSQSPSNKVTEKGKDVELRCDPISGHTALYWYRQSLGQGLEFLIYFQGNSAPDKSGLPSDRFSAERTGGSVSTLTIQRTQQEDSAVYLCASSLVTGQTYSGTQYFGPGTRLLVL.

The sample holds a few counts of this clonotype. The rearrangement uses TRBV2 and TRBJ2-1; 12 bases map to TRBD2. V lost 7 bases to trimming and J lost 6 bases; unmatched junction nucleotides: 4. Germline loops: CDR1 SNHLY, CDR2 FYNNEI. This CDR3 has 14 amino acids. The CDR3 reads CASIWTSGANEQFF. The CDR3 DNA reads TGTGCCAGCATCTGGACTAGCGGGGCCAATGAGCAGTTCTTC.

To note about this clonotype: This clone may be a read error of a much larger clone one base away. The chain employs TRBV3-1 and TRBJ2-2; 13 positions agree with TRBD2. The V gene's germline CDR1 is LGHDT and CDR2 YNNKEL (reference sequence). The length of the CDR3 is 18 residues. The DNA of the CDR3 is TGTGCCAGCAGCCCATCAGGACTAGCGGGAGTTAACACCGGGGAGCTGTCTTTT. Protein product: CASSPSGLAGVNTGELSF.

This clonotype occurred many times. V is TRBV25-1 and J is TRBJ2-3; TRBD2 aligns across 7 bases. The germline V gene encodes CDR1 MGHDK and CDR2 SYGVNS. The V and J ends lost 6 bases and 3 bases, in that order; junction bases with no gene match: 21. This CDR3 is built from 19 residues. The CDR3 DNA reads TGTGCCAGCAGGGCTAGCGGTCTGAGCGGTCGGGTGGAAACAGATACGCAGTATTTT. Its translation is CASRASGLSGRVETDTQYF.

In this sample, this clonotype turned up a few times. V and J are TRBV20-1 and TRBJ1-2, with D unresolved. V lost 5 bases to trimming and J lost 8 bases, with 3 bases between them. CDR1 is DFQATT, CDR2 SNEGSKA, per germline (reference sequence). The CDR3 length is 8 residues. The CDR3 DNA is TGCAGTGCTGTGGGCTACACCTTC. Translated: CSAVGYTF.

At least ten counts were recorded for this clonotype. The chain recombines TRBV12-3 or TRBV12-4 with TRBJ2-3, with 9 positions matching TRBD2. V shed 5 bases and J 8 bases; nucleotides not matched to a gene: 11. There are 15 residues in the CDR3. Here the CDR3 reads CASSKLAGKSATQYF. The CDR3 DNA sequence: TGTGCCAGCAGTAAACTAGCGGGCAAGTCTGCTACGCAGTATTTT.

This clonotype was counted ten times or more. This chain connects TRBV10-2 to TRBJ2-1; D is possibly TRBD2 (5 bases). Germline lookup yields CDR1 WSHSY and CDR2 SAAADI. The CDR3 has 15 residues. The V and J ends lost 4 bases and 4 bases respectively, with 14 bases between them. The CDR3, as DNA: TGCGCCAGCAGTGCTTTAGGGCGGGCGTACAATGAGCAGTTCTTC. It codes for CASSALGRAYNEQFF.

This clonotype was detected many times. V is TRBV25-1 and J is TRBJ2-7; D is perhaps TRBD1 or TRBD2 (5 bases each). CDR1 and CDR2 from the germline V gene are MGHDK and SYGVNS. CDR3 length: 15 residues. The V end lost 10 bases, the J end lost 7 bases, and 26 bases lay between the germline ends. The CDR3 loop is CATGDGTGLWEEQYF. As DNA, the CDR3 is TGTGCCACCGGCGACGGGACGGGGCTTTGGGAGGAGCAGTACTTC.

This chain uses TRBV28 with TRBJ1-1; D possibly corresponds to TRBD1 (5 bases). The V end was cut by 2 bases, the J end by 5 bases, with 15 bases between. Per the germline V gene, CDR1 is MDHEN and CDR2 is SYDVKM. This CDR3 has 15 residues. The CDR3 protein is CASSLDQGSVTEAFF. CDR3 DNA sequence: TGTGCCAGCAGTTTAGATCAGGGTAGTGTGACTGAAGCTTTCTTT.

This clonotype has a handful of counts. The chain links TRBV18 to TRBJ2-3, with 8 bases fitting TRBD2. This CDR3 comprises 16 residues. In germline, CDR1 is KGHSH, CDR2 LQKENI. V lost 3 bases to trimming and J lost 1 base; unmatched junction nucleotides: 6. The CDR3 region has the DNA TGTGCCAGCTCACCTCCCAGACTAGCGCGCACAGATACGCAGTATTTT. Its protein is CASSPPRLARTDTQYF.

This clonotype has ten or more counts. V gene TRBV27 combines with J gene TRBJ1-5, with TRBD1 identical over 11 bases. This CDR3 has 15 amino acids. Germline V gives CDR1 MNHEY, CDR2 SMNVEV (reference sequence). With V trimmed by 3 bases and J by 5 bases, 3 bases remained unmatched. DNA for the CDR3: TGTGCCAGCAGTTTTGGACAGGGGGCATATCAGCCCCAGCATTTT. Translation gives CASSFGQGAYQPQHF.